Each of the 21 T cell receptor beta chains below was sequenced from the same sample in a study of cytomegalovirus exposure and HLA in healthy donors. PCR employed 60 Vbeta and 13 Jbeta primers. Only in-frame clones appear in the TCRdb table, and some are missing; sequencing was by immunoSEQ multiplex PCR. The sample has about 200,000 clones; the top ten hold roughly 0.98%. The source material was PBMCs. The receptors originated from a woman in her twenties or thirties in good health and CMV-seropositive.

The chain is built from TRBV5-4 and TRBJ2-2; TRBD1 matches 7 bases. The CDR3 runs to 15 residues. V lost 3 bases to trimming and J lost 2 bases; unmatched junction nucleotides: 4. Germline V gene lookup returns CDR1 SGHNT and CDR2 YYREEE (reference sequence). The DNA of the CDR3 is TGTGCCAGCAGCTCACAGGGGCGAAACACCGGGGAGCTGTTTTTT. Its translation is CASSSQGRNTGELFF.

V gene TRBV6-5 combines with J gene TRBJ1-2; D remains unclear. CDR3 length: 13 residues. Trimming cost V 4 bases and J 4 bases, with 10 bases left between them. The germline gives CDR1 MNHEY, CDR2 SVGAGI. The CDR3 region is CASSSYRGYGYTF. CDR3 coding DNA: TGTGCCAGCAGTTCCTACCGAGGCTATGGCTACACCTTC.

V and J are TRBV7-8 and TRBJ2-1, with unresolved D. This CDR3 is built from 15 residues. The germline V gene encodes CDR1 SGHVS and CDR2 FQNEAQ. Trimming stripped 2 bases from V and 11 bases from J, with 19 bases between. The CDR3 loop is CASSLFSMRLNKQFF. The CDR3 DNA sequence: TGTGCCAGCAGCTTATTTTCTATGCGGCTGAATAAGCAGTTCTTC.

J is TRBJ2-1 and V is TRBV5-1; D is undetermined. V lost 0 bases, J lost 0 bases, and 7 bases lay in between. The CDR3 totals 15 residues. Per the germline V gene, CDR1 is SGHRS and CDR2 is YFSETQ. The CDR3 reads CASSLAQSSYNEQFF. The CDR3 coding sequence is TGCGCCAGCAGCTTGGCACAGTCCTCCTACAATGAGCAGTTCTTC. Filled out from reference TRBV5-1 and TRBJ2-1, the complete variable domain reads KAGVTQTPRYLIKTRGQQVTLSCSPISGHRSVSWYQQTPGQGLQFLFEYFSETQRNKGNFPGRFSGRQFSNSRSEMNVSTLELGDSALYLCASSLAQSSYNEQFFGPGTRLTVL.

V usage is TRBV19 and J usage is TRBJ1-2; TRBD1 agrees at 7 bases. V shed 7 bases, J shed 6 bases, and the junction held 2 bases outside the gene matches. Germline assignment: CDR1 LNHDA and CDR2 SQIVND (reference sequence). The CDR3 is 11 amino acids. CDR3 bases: TGTGCCAGTATTGGACAGGATGGCTACACCTTC. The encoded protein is CASIGQDGYTF.

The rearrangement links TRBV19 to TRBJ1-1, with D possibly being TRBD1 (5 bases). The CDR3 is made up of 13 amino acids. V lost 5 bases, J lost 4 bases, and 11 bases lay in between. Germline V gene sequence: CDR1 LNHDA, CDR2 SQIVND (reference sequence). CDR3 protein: CASSPRGSTEAFF. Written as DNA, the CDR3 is TGTGCCAGTAGTCCCCGGGGGAGCACTGAAGCTTTCTTT.

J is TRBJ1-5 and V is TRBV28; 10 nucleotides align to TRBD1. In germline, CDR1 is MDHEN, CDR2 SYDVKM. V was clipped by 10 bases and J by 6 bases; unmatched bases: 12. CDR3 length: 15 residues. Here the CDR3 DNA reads TGTGCCACACTCTCGACAGGGGGCGTCGGTCAGCCCCAGCATTTT. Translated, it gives CATLSTGGVGQPQHF.

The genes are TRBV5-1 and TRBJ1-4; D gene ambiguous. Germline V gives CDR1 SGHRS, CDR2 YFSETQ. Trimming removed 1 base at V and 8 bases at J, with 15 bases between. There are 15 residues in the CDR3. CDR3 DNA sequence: TGCGCCAGCAGCTTGTATGGGAGCTTAGACGAAAAACTGTTTTTT. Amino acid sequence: CASSLYGSLDEKLFF. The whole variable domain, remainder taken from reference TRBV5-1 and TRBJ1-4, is KAGVTQTPRYLIKTRGQQVTLSCSPISGHRSVSWYQQTPGQGLQFLFEYFSETQRNKGNFPGRFSGRQFSNSRSEMNVSTLELGDSALYLCASSLYGSLDEKLFFGSGTQLSVL.

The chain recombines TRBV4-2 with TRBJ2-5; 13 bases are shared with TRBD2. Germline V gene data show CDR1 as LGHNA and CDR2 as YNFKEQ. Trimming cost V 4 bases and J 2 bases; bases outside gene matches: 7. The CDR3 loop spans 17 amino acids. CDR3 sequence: CASSRSGTSGEQETQYF. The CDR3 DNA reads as TGTGCCAGCAGCCGGTCCGGGACTAGCGGGGAGCAAGAGACCCAGTACTTC.

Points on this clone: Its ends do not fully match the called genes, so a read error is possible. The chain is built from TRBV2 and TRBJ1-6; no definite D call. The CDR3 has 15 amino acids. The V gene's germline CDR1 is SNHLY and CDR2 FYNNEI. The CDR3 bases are TGTGCCAGCAGTGGGTCGGGAGTCCATAATTCATCCCTCCACTTT. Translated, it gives CASSGSGVHNSSLHF.

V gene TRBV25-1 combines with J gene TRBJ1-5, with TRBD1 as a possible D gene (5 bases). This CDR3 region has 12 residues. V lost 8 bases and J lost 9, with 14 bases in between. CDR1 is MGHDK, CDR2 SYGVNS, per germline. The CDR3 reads CASAGWSGPQHF. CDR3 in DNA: TGTGCCAGCGCAGGGTGGAGTGGGCCCCAGCATTTT.

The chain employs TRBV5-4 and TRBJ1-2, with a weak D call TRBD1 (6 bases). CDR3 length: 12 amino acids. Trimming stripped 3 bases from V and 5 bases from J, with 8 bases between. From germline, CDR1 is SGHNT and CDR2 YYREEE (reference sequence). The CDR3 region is CASSSQGYGYTF. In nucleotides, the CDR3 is TGTGCCAGCAGCTCACAGGGTTATGGCTACACCTTC. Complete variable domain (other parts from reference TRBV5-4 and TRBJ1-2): ETGVTQSPTHLIKTRGQQVTLRCSSQSGHNTVSWYQQALGQGPQFIFQYYREEENGRGNFPPRFSGLQFPNYSSELNVNALELDDSALYLCASSSQGYGYTFGSGTRLTVV.

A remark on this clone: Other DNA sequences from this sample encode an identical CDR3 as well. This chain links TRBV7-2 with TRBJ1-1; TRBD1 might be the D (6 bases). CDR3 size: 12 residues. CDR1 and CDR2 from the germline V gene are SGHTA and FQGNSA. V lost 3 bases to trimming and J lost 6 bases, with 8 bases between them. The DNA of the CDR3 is TGTGCCAGCAGCTTGAACAGGGCTGAAGCTTTCTTT. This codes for CASSLNRAEAFF.

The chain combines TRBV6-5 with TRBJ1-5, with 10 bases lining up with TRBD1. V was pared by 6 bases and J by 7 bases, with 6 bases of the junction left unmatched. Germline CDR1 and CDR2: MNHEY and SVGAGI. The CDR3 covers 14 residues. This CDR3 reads CASSTGQGYQPQHF. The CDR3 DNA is TGTGCCAGCAGCACGGGACAGGGGTACCAGCCCCAGCATTTT.

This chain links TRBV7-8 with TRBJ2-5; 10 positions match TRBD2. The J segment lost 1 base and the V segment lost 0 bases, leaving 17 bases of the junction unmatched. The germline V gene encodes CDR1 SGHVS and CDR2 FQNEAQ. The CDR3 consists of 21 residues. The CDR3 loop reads CASSLARLLAGDRGLQETQYF. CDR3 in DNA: TGTGCCAGCAGCTTAGCGAGGCTCCTAGCGGGGGACCGGGGGCTCCAAGAGACCCAGTACTTC.

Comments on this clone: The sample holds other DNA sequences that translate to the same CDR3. The CDR3 sequence: CASSLGSYNEQFF. CDR3 DNA: TGCGCCAGCAGCTTGGGGAGCTACAATGAGCAGTTCTTC. The rearrangement uses TRBV5-1 and TRBJ2-1; D gene ambiguous. The germline V and J ends were trimmed by 0 bases and 3 bases, with 4 bases remaining between them. CDR1 is SGHRS and CDR2 is YFSETQ in the germline V gene. The CDR3 is made up of 13 amino acids.

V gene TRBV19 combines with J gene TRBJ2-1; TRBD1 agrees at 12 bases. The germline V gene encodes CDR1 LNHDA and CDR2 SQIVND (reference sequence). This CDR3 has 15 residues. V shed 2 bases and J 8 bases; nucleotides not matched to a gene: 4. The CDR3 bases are TGTGCCAGTAGTATACCGGGACAGGGGGCCTATGAGCAGTTCTTC. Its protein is CASSIPGQGAYEQFF.

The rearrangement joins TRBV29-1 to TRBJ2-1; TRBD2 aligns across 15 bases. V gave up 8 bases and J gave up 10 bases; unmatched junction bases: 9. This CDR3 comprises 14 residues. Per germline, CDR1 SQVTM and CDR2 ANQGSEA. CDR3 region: CSLRGLAGGGEQFF. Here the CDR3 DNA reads TGCAGCTTGAGGGGACTAGCGGGAGGCGGCGAGCAGTTCTTC.

CDR3 sequence reads: CAWTRSSYNEQFF. CDR3 nucleotide sequence: TGTGCCTGGACCCGGAGCTCCTACAATGAGCAGTTCTTC. The genes are TRBV30 and TRBJ2-1; no reliable D call. CDR1 and CDR2 from the germline V gene are GTSNPN and SVGIG (reference sequence). The V end lost 4 bases, the J end lost 0 bases, and 7 bases lay between the germline ends. The CDR3 contains 13 residues.

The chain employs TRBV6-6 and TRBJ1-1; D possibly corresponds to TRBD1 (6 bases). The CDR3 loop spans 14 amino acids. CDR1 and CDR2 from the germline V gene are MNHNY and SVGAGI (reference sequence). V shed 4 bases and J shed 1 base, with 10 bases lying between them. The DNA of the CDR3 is TGTGCCAGCAGTTCCTGGACAGAGAACACTGAAGCTTTCTTT. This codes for CASSSWTENTEAFF.

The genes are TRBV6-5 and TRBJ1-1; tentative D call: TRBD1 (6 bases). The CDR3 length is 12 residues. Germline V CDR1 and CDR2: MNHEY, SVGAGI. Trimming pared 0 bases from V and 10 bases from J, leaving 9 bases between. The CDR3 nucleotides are TGTGCCAGCAGTTACTCGAGAGGGGGAGCTTTCTTT. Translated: CASSYSRGGAFF.